This TCR beta chain is drawn from a study of T cell clusters in autoimmune cytopenias (dated by TCRdb to the late 2010s). Notes on the research overall: A mean age of approximately 52 years and a median age of roughly 59 years were recorded for the healthy donor controls, of whom 22 of 43 were female. The study was designed to test whether a disease-specific immune repertoire signature usable as a blood-based biomarker is carried by autoimmune cytopenia patients. The median TRB sequencing depth was around 49,000 reads per sample, and the median number of distinct TRB clonotypes was around 2,500 per sample. Repertoires from autoimmune hepatitis patients were compared with those of about 20 healthy donors matched for age and sex. For primary cytopenia, roughly 25 age-matched healthy donors were used as controls, and for secondary cytopenia, approximately 13 age-matched CLL patients were used as controls. Alongside healthy, CLL and autoimmune hepatitis controls, autoimmune cytopenia patients had their peripheral blood TRB and IGH repertoires sequenced at active disease and again during treatment follow-up.

In the germline V gene, CDR1 corresponds to MNHEY and CDR2 to SVGAGI. The CDR3 sequence holds 13 residues, the cysteine and phenylalanine included. No DNA sequence is on record. On this clonotype: The specificity of this receptor is unknown.

The study at large found these results: In the comparison of secondary cytopenia with CLL, the cluster-lack signature was not observed, apparently because the dominant lymphoma-associated repertoire masked the signature. The T cell clusters were defined only in silico, and the functional role of the clusters was left to be validated experimentally. The TRB repertoire shifts, including less even repertoires in secondary cytopenia and CLL, mostly reflected lymphoma bias and not autoimmunity. GLIPH suggested that primary autoimmune cytopenia patients lacked physiological T cell clusters: 51 clusters were exclusive to healthy donors versus fewer than 20 exclusive to patients. Healthy donors had almost three times as many exclusive TRB clusters as active autoimmune hepatitis patients, a finding consistent with an autoimmunity-wide signature.

TRB rearrangements were amplified by multiplex PCR using a touch-down protocol with TRB-A and TRB-B primer pools mixed in one tube. Illumina adapters and sample indices were added to the amplicons through two consecutive PCR reactions performed with Phusion HS II polymerase. Amplicons were gel-purified with the NucleoSpin Gel and PCR Clean-up kit, then quantified by Qubit and quality-checked on an Agilent 2100 Bioanalyzer. Sequencing of the libraries was done on an Illumina MiSeq with 600-cycle, single-indexed, paired-end runs. In the authors' own workflow: TRB reads were aligned and assembled with MiXCR version 2.1.12 using the default MiXCR reference library. Each unique CDR3 nucleotide sequence defined a clone, and only productive sequences with at least two reads were analysed. Repertoire diversity was assessed by alpha-parameterized diversity profiles (alpha 0 to 5), including Shannon (alpha 1) and Simpson (alpha 2) indices, computed with an R script. The tcR package was used to compute combinatorial TRB VJ usage, which was then compared between cohorts by principal component analysis with ade4. TCRbeta CDR3s were clustered with GLIPH on cohort pairs matched by age and read depth, and cluster frequencies were compared by Wilcoxon test. Following TCRdb reprocessing, every CDR3 protein sequence forms one entry, and DNA is not provided. The V and J calls and clone size come from TCRdb's table, not from the authors' own analysis. The sample's table lists a count of roughly 10,000 distinct CDR3 sequences. The ten largest clones represent roughly a third of the sample.

Per sample, roughly 250 ng of peripheral blood genomic DNA, approximately 37,500 genome equivalents, was used for TRB amplification. This sample was shared with a second study, whose subject was T cell repertoires in aging, cancer and after chemotherapy. As the second paper documents: Donors were distributed across six age groups ranging from 30 or younger to 70 or older, with at least three individuals included per group. TCR repertoires from healthy donor controls were recorded over periods of several months to years and showed clear clonal overlap between repeated samplings. In total, the full dataset held about 8.8 million TCR reads. Compared with age-matched healthy donors, untreated patients with either hematological or solid cancers had significantly lower TCR diversity in the blood along with higher clonality. In healthy donors, the decline in TCR diversity with age was mainly explained by loss of richness, whereas in cancer patients loss of evenness was also found to contribute. Median generation probability increased over the chemotherapy interval in both cancer cohorts, suggesting repertoire reconstitution through rebound thymic output. The authors noted that the repertoire data do not allow conclusions about immunological memory after chemotherapy. The study profiled peripheral blood TCR beta repertoires from healthy donors and cancer patients to examine immunoaging and T cell reconstitution after chemotherapy. The cohort comprised 220 or so cancer patients, 90 to 94 with hematological and around 120 with solid cancers, plus 95 healthy donors as a reference group. MiXCR versions 2.12 and 3.0.5 were used to process TRB sequences. The repertoire metrics were Shannon diversity, evenness, clonality (defined as one minus evenness), and alpha-parameterized diversity profiles covering alpha 0 to 5. The IGoR algorithm was used to calculate generation probabilities for clones in the paired samples taken before and after chemotherapy.

This sequence was found in a human donor in good health. What was sequenced was peripheral blood. In this chain, TRBV6-5 is recombined with TRBJ2-5; TCRdb's D call, TRBD2, is unchecked because there is no DNA. CDR3 region: CASSPRGEETQYF.